The 17 T cell receptor beta chains listed next were all sequenced from one sample in a study of T cell responses to AZD1222 COVID-19 vaccine. The table came from immunoSEQ multiplex PCR; TCRdb's copy has only in-frame clones and leaves some out. The sample yields about 140,000 clones, 70% to 90% seen once. The specimen was peripheral blood, collected 28 days after the second dose of the MenACWY control vaccine. The origin of the receptors is an adult who received the MenACWY meningococcal vaccine as a control.

The chain has TRBV5-4 and TRBJ1-1; D is unresolved. Between the trimmed V and J ends, which lost 1 base and 1 base, there was a span of 5 bases. This CDR3 region has 13 residues. Germline CDR1 is SGHNT and CDR2 is YYREEE (reference sequence). Here the CDR3 reads CASSLRRNTEAFF. The CDR3 DNA reads as TGTGCCAGCAGCTTGAGGCGGAACACTGAAGCTTTCTTT.

This sequence joins TRBV5-6 and TRBJ2-5, with D perhaps assigned TRBD1 or TRBD2 (6 bases each). V gave up 4 bases and J gave up 4 bases, with 17 bases separating them. This CDR3 spans 15 amino acids. Germline V lookup: CDR1 SGHDT, CDR2 YYEEEE. The CDR3, as DNA: TGTGCCAGCAGCCCCTTAACGGGGGCCACAGAGACCCAGTACTTC. This translates into CASSPLTGATETQYF. Together with reference TRBV5-6 and TRBJ2-5, the CDR3 gives the full variable domain: DAGVTQSPTHLIKTRGQQVTLRCSPKSGHDTVSWYQQALGQGPQFIFQYYEEEERQRGNFPDRFSGHQFPNYSSELNVNALLLGDSALYLCASSPLTGATETQYFGPGTRLLVL.

This chain uses TRBV6-6 with TRBJ1-1; unclear D gene. Trimming stripped 4 bases from V and 0 bases from J, with 12 bases between. Per the germline V gene, CDR1 is MNHNY and CDR2 is SVGAGI (reference sequence). CDR3 length equals 15 residues. The CDR3 DNA reads as TGTGCCAGCAGTTTGCCCTTGACTATGAACACTGAAGCTTTCTTT. As protein: CASSLPLTMNTEAFF.

The chain combines TRBV7-6 with TRBJ1-3; D call uncertain. This CDR3 has 16 amino acids. V was pared by 2 bases and J by 2 bases, with 13 bases between. Germline V gene lookup returns CDR1 SGHVS and CDR2 FNYEAQ. Here the CDR3 reads CASSLPDTGAGNTIYF. In DNA form, the CDR3 reads TGTGCCAGCAGCTTACCCGACACCGGAGCTGGAAACACCATATATTTT.

The J gene is TRBJ1-4, the V gene TRBV6-1; TRBD1 matches at 7 bases. Germline V gene data show CDR1 as MNHNS and CDR2 as SASEGT. The CDR3 is 11 residues long. V shed 4 bases and J 14 bases; nucleotides not matched to a gene: 4. The CDR3 region has the DNA TGTGCCAGCAGTGCCGGACAGGTCCTGTTTTTT. This codes for CASSAGQVLFF.

The chain combines TRBV19 with TRBJ1-5, with D perhaps TRBD1 (5 bases). Trimming removed 9 bases at V and 10 bases at J, with 19 bases between. The CDR3 totals 13 residues. Germline CDR1 and CDR2: LNHDA and SQIVND (reference sequence). CDR3 in amino acids: CASKQGRAGPQHF. CDR3 coding DNA: TGTGCCAGCAAGCAGGGCAGGGCCGGTCCCCAGCATTTT.

The CDR3 reads CASSAERALNNEQFF. CDR3 coding DNA: TGTGCCAGCAGTGCGGAGCGGGCCTTGAACAATGAGCAGTTCTTC. This chain uses TRBV2 with TRBJ2-1, with TRBD2 as a possible D gene (6 bases). Deletions cut 4 bases from V and 5 bases from J, with 15 bases between. CDR3 length equals 15 residues. The germline V gene encodes CDR1 SNHLY and CDR2 FYNNEI.

For the CDR3, the DNA is TGTGCCAGCAGCATAGGGCTCGGGACTAGCGGGGGTGGGCTGTTCTTC. Its protein product is CASSIGLGTSGGGLFF. The chain carries TRBV7-9 and TRBJ2-1; 14 nucleotides align to TRBD2. J was trimmed by 15 bases and V by 5 bases; bases with no gene match: 15. CDR1 is SEHNR, CDR2 FQNEAQ, per germline (reference sequence). This CDR3 spans 16 amino acids. The whole variable domain, remainder taken from reference TRBV7-9 and TRBJ2-1, is DTGVSQNPRHKITKRGQNVTFRCDPISEHNRLYWYRQTLGQGPEFLTYFQNEAQLEKSRLLSDRFSAERPKGSFSTLEIQRTEQGDSAMYLCASSIGLGTSGGGLFFGPGTRLTVL.

Here the CDR3 reads CASSWGFGGAKETQYF. The CDR3 DNA reads as TGCGCCAGCAGCTGGGGGTTTGGCGGGGCGAAAGAGACCCAGTACTTC. The rearrangement links TRBV5-1 to TRBJ2-5; a possible D gene is TRBD2 (6 bases). CDR3 length equals 16 residues. V was pared by 3 bases and J by 3 bases, with 18 bases between. Germline assignment: CDR1 SGHRS and CDR2 YFSETQ.

V and J are TRBV30 and TRBJ2-5, with TRBD2 matching 7 bases. V was clipped by 7 bases and J by 1 base; unmatched bases: 12. Germline V gives CDR1 GTSNPN, CDR2 SVGIG (reference sequence). The CDR3 extends over 15 amino acids. The CDR3 is CASHPAAGSQETQYF. CDR3 DNA: TGTGCCTCCCATCCCGCAGCGGGAAGCCAAGAGACCCAGTACTTC.

The chain has TRBV4-1 and TRBJ2-5; D call uncertain. Trimming removed 2 bases at V and 3 bases at J, with 10 bases between. CDR1 and CDR2 (germline): MGHRA, YSYEKL. The CDR3 runs to 14 residues. CDR3 amino acids: CASSQTANKETQYF. As DNA, the CDR3 is TGCGCCAGCAGCCAAACAGCGAATAAAGAGACCCAGTACTTC.

The V and J genes are TRBV30 and TRBJ1-2; a weak D match, TRBD1 (5 bases). V gave up 2 bases and J gave up 5 bases, with 18 bases separating them. Germline lookup yields CDR1 GTSNPN and CDR2 SVGIG (reference sequence). The CDR3 totals 15 residues. CDR3 bases: TGTGCCTGGAGTCTCCTCGGCCAGGGTCGGTATGGCTACACCTTC. Protein sequence: CAWSLLGQGRYGYTF.

The rearrangement joins TRBV24-1 to TRBJ2-2; 15 positions match TRBD2. The CDR3 loop spans 16 amino acids. Germline V gene data show CDR1 as KGHDR and CDR2 as SFDVKD. Trimming cost V 5 bases and J 4 bases; bases outside gene matches: 1. The CDR3 DNA sequence: TGTGCCACCAGTGCGGGACTAGCGGGGGGCACCGGGGAGCTGTTTTTT. Its protein is CATSAGLAGGTGELFF.

V gene TRBV4-1 combines with J gene TRBJ2-3; 8 bases are a match to TRBD2. Germline CDR1 reads MGHRA; CDR2 reads YSYEKL. CDR3 length: 17 amino acids. The junction had 7 bases not matched to a gene; V was cut back by 0 bases and J by 2 bases. In DNA, the CDR3 is TGCGCCAGCAGCCAAGAGGGGGTAGCGGGGACCACAGATACGCAGTATTTT. As protein: CASSQEGVAGTTDTQYF.

This clone was detected once. The genes are TRBV5-4 and TRBJ2-3, with D possibly being TRBD1 or TRBD2 (5 bases each). The CDR3 extends over 16 amino acids. The V and J ends lost 4 bases and 4 bases respectively, with 19 bases between them. Germline CDR1 SGHNT, CDR2 YYREEE (reference sequence). The CDR3 sequence: CASSPGPGRRPDTQYF. The CDR3 DNA follows: TGTGCCAGCAGCCCCGGACCGGGGCGACGGCCAGATACGCAGTATTTT.

This sequence joins TRBV4-3 and TRBJ2-1; TRBD2 agrees at 8 bases. J gave up 4 bases and V 8 bases, and 13 bases lay outside the gene matches. Germline V CDR1 and CDR2: LGHNA, YSLEER. This CDR3 contains 16 residues. CDR3 bases: TGCGCCAGCGGACCGGGGGCTAGCGGGTTTTACAATGAGCAGTTCTTC. The encoded protein is CASGPGASGFYNEQFF.

This chain links TRBV19 with TRBJ2-5; 9 bases line up with TRBD2. Trimming removed 3 bases from V and 3 bases from J; junction bases left unmatched: 8. The CDR3 contains 16 residues. The germline gives CDR1 LNHDA, CDR2 SQIVND (reference sequence). CDR3 protein: CASSIGIAGAEETQYF. As DNA, the CDR3 is TGTGCCAGTAGTATCGGGATAGCGGGGGCGGAAGAGACCCAGTACTTC. Looking up the rest from reference TRBV19 and TRBJ2-5 gives the full variable domain: DGGITQSPKYLFRKEGQNVTLSCEQNLNHDAMYWYRQDPGQGLRLIYYSQIVNDFQKGDIAEGYSVSREKKESFPLTVTSAQKNPTAFYLCASSIGIAGAEETQYFGPGTRLLVL.